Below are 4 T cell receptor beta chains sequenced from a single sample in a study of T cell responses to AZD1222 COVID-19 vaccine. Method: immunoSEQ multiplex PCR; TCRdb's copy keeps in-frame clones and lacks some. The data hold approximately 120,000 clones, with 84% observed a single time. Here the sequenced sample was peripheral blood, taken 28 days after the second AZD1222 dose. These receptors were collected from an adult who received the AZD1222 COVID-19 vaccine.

The CDR3 nucleotides are TGTGCCAGCAGGGAGGGCTATGGCTACACCTTC. It yields the protein CASREGYGYTF. This chain connects TRBV13 to TRBJ1-2; D gene uncertain. V lost 6 bases to trimming and J lost 4 bases, with 6 bases between them. Germline lookup yields CDR1 PRHDT and CDR2 FYEKMQ (reference sequence). CDR3 length: 11 residues.

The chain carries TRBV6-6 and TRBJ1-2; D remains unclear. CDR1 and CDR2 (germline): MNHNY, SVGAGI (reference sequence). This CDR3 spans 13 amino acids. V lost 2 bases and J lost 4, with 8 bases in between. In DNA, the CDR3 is TGTGCCAGCAGTTACCAAGGGAGCTATGGCTACACCTTC. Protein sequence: CASSYQGSYGYTF.

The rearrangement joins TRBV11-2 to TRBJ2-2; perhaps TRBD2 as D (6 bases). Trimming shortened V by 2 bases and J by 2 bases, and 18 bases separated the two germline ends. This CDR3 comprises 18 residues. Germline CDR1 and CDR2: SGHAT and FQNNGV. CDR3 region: CASSLSITGSYNTGELFF. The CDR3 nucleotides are TGTGCCAGCAGCTTATCCATCACCGGGAGCTACAACACCGGGGAGCTGTTTTTT.

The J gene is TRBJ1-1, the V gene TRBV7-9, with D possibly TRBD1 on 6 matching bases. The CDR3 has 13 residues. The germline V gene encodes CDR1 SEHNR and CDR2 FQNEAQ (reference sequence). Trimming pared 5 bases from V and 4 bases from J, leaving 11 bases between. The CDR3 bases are TGTGCCAGCAGCGCCGCCAGGGGCACTGAAGCTTTCTTT. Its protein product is CASSAARGTEAFF.